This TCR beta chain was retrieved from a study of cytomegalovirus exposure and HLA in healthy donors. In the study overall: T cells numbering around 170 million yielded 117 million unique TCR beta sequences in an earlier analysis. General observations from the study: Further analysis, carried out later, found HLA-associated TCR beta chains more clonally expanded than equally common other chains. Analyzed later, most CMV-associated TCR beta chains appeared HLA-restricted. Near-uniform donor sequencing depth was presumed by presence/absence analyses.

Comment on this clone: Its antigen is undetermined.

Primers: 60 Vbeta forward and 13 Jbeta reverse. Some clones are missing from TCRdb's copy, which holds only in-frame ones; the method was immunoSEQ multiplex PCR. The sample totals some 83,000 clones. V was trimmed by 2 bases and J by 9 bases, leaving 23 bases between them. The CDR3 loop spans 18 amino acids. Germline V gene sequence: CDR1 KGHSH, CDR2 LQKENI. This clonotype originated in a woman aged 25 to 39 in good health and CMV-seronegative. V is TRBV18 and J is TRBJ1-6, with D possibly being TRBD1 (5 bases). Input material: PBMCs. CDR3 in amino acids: CASSPYGSGGALGSPLHF. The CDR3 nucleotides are TGTGCCAGCTCACCATATGGGTCCGGAGGGGCCCTGGGTTCACCCCTCCACTTT. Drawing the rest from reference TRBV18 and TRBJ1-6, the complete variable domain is NAGVMQNPRHLVRRRGQEARLRCSPMKGHSHVYWYRQLPEEGLKFMVYLQKENIIDESGMPKERFSAEFPKEGPSILRIQQVVRGDSAAYFCASSPYGSGGALGSPLHFGNGTRLTVT.